This T cell receptor beta chain is drawn from a study of PD-L1 blockade in urothelial cancer. Looking at the study overall: It was at 3 weeks (second dose) and 6 weeks after treatment start that blood was analyzed.

Profiled with immunoSEQ multiplex PCR; TCRdb holds only in-frame clones, not every one. The data show about 74,000 clones, with approximately 81% seen just once and 4.7% held by the top ten. The V gene's germline CDR1 is SEHNR and CDR2 FQNEAQ (reference sequence). The V end was cut by 7 bases, the J end by 8 bases, with 14 bases between. CDR3 length: 12 amino acids. The clonotype originates from a man in his sixties or seventies with urothelial cancer. The J gene is TRBJ1-1, the V gene TRBV7-9, with D unclear. Sequenced here: PBMCs, sampled around atezolizumab (anti-PD-L1) treatment. The CDR3 loop is CASNRGLSEAFF. In DNA, the CDR3 is TGTGCCAGCAATAGAGGGCTGTCAGAAGCTTTCTTT.